These 8 T cell receptor beta chains came from one sample sequenced in a study of spatial heterogeneity in lung cancer. Study observations and caveats: For expanded intratumoral alpha and beta TCRs, counts tracked tumor mutation counts.

Time point in this sample: sample taken at primary tumor resection. Each CDR3 protein is one row after TCRdb ran MiXCR on the 5' RACE reads. The sample has roughly 15,000 distinct CDR3 sequences, 4.7% seen once; the top ten hold 15% to 20%. No cognate antigen is known for these TCRs. The material sequenced was lung tumor tissue, taken at surgery. The receptors shown here come from a female donor with early-stage non-small cell lung cancer.

This clonotype was recorded many times. The conserved final phenylalanine or tryptophan is absent from the CDR3, which likely points to a read error. It is unclear where the CDR3 begins or ends on the DNA, so no DNA is shown, and the CDR3 is as TCRdb lists it. This rearrangement joins TRBV27 to TRBJ2-1; TRBD1 is the table's D call, not checked against the DNA. The CDR3 has 11 residues if both end residues are counted. The germline gives CDR1 MNHEY, CDR2 SMNVEV (reference sequence). This chain's CDR3 is CASTAAEPPTT.

This clonotype was counted at least ten times. The chain has TRBV28 and TRBJ1-5; D call uncertain. Germline V gene sequence: CDR1 MDHEN, CDR2 SYDVKM. The CDR3 covers 14 residues. The V end lost 5 bases, the J end lost 7 bases, and 15 bases lay between the germline ends. DNA for the CDR3: TGTGCCAGCAGTCCCCCGGGGTATTTACAGCCCCAGCATTTT. Its protein is CASSPPGYLQPQHF.

This rearrangement joins TRBV5-1 to TRBJ1-6; D perhaps matches TRBD1 (5 bases). Trimming removed 5 bases at V and 7 bases at J, with 10 bases between. The CDR3 contains 13 residues. Germline V gene lookup returns CDR1 SGHRS and CDR2 YFSETQ. CDR3 loop: CASRGTENSPLHF. CDR3 nucleotides: TGCGCCAGCAGGGGGACGGAGAATTCACCCCTCCACTTT.

J is TRBJ1-4 and V is TRBV27, with D perhaps matching TRBD1 (5 bases). This CDR3 has 15 amino acids. Trimming took 0 bases from V and 15 from J, leaving 20 bases between them. From germline, CDR1 is MNHEY and CDR2 SMNVEV (reference sequence). The CDR3 is CASSLSWGDLHDVFF. As DNA, the CDR3 is TGTGCCAGCAGTTTATCGTGGGGGGATCTGCATGACGTGTTTTTT. Full variable domain (outside the CDR3, taken from reference TRBV27 and TRBJ1-4): EAQVTQNPRYLITVTGKKLTVTCSQNMNHEYMSWYRQDPGLGLRQIYYSMNVEVTDKGDVPEGYKVSRKEKRNFPLILESPSPNQTSLYFCASSLSWGDLHDVFFGSGTQLSVL.

This clonotype was counted many times. Here the CDR3 DNA reads TGTGCCAGCAGTCCGACAGGGTCCACCGGGGAGCTGTTTTTT. This translates into CASSPTGSTGELFF. The genes are TRBV6-1 and TRBJ2-2; 7 bases map to TRBD1. This CDR3 spans 14 amino acids. The V segment lost 5 bases and the J segment 4 bases; nucleotides outside the gene matches: 4. From germline, CDR1 is MNHNS and CDR2 SASEGT.

The rearrangement uses TRBV7-9 and TRBJ2-3, with D perhaps TRBD1 or TRBD2 (6 bases each). Deletions cut 3 bases from V and 0 bases from J, with 10 bases between. The V gene's germline CDR1 is SEHNR and CDR2 FQNEAQ (reference sequence). The CDR3 length is 15 residues. The CDR3: CASSLEGGSTDTQYF. The CDR3 nucleotides read TGTGCCAGCAGCTTGGAGGGGGGCAGCACAGATACGCAGTATTTT.

The sample holds many counts of this clonotype. This sequence joins TRBV7-9 and TRBJ1-3; D is uncertain. Germline lookup yields CDR1 SEHNR and CDR2 FQNEAQ (reference sequence). Trimming left V 3 bases short and J 4 bases short, with 7 bases between. The CDR3 length is 13 residues. The CDR3 sequence: CASSFSTGNTIYF. The CDR3 nucleotides are TGTGCCAGCAGCTTCTCCACAGGAAACACCATATATTTT.

This clonotype was seen ten or more times. The chain employs TRBV2 and TRBJ2-3; possibly TRBD2 for D (5 bases). CDR1 is SNHLY and CDR2 is FYNNEI in the germline V gene. Trimming removed 3 bases from V and 6 bases from J, with 10 bases in between. The CDR3 covers 13 residues. The DNA of the CDR3 is TGTGCCAGCAGTGACGGTCGAGGGGATACGCAGTATTTT. Protein sequence: CASSDGRGDTQYF.